This T cell receptor (beta chain) was observed in a study of ipilimumab plus nivolumab after autologous stem cell transplantation. Background on the study: Patients received a median of about 5 ipilimumab and about 8 nivolumab doses. The DLBCL cohort had primary refractory and relapsed disease, with 18-month progression-free survival of about 82% and 31%. Study observations and caveats: Authors suggest TCR repertoire, Treg phenotype and gut microbiota support further study.

Between the trimmed V and J ends, which lost 5 bases and 0 bases, there was a span of 9 bases. The CDR3 is 14 residues long. The germline CDR1 and CDR2 sequences are LNHDA and SQIVND (reference sequence). Measured with immunoSEQ multiplex PCR; TCRdb has only the in-frame clones, and not every one. The table lists approximately 12,000 clones, roughly three quarters of them singletons. To note about this clone: Its specificity is unknown.

Starting 14 to 28 days after autologous transplant, ipilimumab 1 mg/kg was given. The source is a male donor with diffuse large B-cell lymphoma. The material was PBMCs, obtained in a trial of ipilimumab plus nivolumab as post-transplant consolidation. The chain combines TRBV19 with TRBJ2-3; the D is unclear. The CDR3 DNA sequence: TGTGCCAGTAGTCCGACCGGGAGCACAGATACGCAGTATTTT. Protein sequence: CASSPTGSTDTQYF.